Following are 7 T cell receptor beta chains from one sample sequenced in a study of shared T cell receptors in the human thymus. The table came from immunoSEQ multiplex PCR; TCRdb's copy has only in-frame clones and leaves some out. The sample has roughly 700,000 clones, more than 75% seen once; the top ten hold about 0.01%. These data also formed part of another study, on human thymus T cells.

The sequenced material came from thymocytes. These receptors all stem from a boy less than two years old with a congenital heart defect.

The gene calls are TRBV6-1 and TRBJ1-1; a weak D match, TRBD1 (5 bases). The CDR3 is 14 residues long. Germline V lookup: CDR1 MNHNS, CDR2 SASEGT. Trimming stripped 2 bases from V and 6 bases from J, with 13 bases between. The CDR3 DNA follows: TGTGCCAGCAGTGAATCGCTCGGGGGAGCTGAAGCTTTCTTT. This translates into CASSESLGGAEAFF.

The chain recombines TRBV6-1 with TRBJ1-2; 12 nucleotides line up with TRBD1. V shed 4 bases, J shed 8 bases, and the junction held 8 bases outside the gene matches. Germline CDR1 reads MNHNS; CDR2 reads SASEGT. CDR3 length: 15 residues. Here the CDR3 DNA reads TGTGCCAGCAGTGCACCGGGACAGGGGGCGCTGGGCTACACCTTC. Encoded protein: CASSAPGQGALGYTF.

This sequence joins TRBV4-3 and TRBJ1-4; D not resolved. The CDR3 length is 16 residues. Per germline, CDR1 LGHNA and CDR2 YSLEER. Between the trimmed V and J ends, which lost 0 bases and 5 bases, there was a span of 13 bases. The chain's CDR3 is CASSQDPGFTNEKLFF. CDR3 DNA sequence: TGCGCCAGCAGCCAAGATCCCGGGTTCACCAATGAAAAACTGTTTTTT.

The genes are TRBV7-2 and TRBJ2-3; 12 nucleotides agree with TRBD2. V lost 1 base to trimming and J lost 1 base; unmatched junction nucleotides: 6. The germline V gene encodes CDR1 SGHTA and CDR2 FQGNSA. CDR3 length: 18 amino acids. The CDR3 coding sequence is TGTGCCAGCAGCTTAGGACTAGCGGGAGAAGGGGGCACAGATACGCAGTATTTT. It codes for CASSLGLAGEGGTDTQYF. Full variable domain (remainder filled in from reference TRBV7-2 and TRBJ2-3): GAGVSQSPSNKVTEKGKDVELRCDPISGHTALYWYRQSLGQGLEFLIYFQGNSAPDKSGLPSDRFSAERTGGSVSTLTIQRTQQEDSAVYLCASSLGLAGEGGTDTQYFGPGTRLTVL.

This clone showed up just once. V usage is TRBV2 and J usage is TRBJ1-2; D unresolved. The CDR3 runs 13 residues. Germline loops: CDR1 SNHLY, CDR2 FYNNEI. V dropped 10 bases and J dropped 0 bases, with 12 bases sitting between them. In DNA, the CDR3 is TGTGCCATCCTGCTGGGCCCTAACTATGGCTACACCTTC. Translating gives CAILLGPNYGYTF.

This clone has more than one count but fewer than ten. The chain combines TRBV19 with TRBJ2-3; tentatively, D is TRBD2 (6 bases). The CDR3 contains 15 residues. Per germline, CDR1 LNHDA and CDR2 SQIVND (reference sequence). Trimming cost V 8 bases and J 0 bases, with 15 bases left between them. DNA of the CDR3: TGTGCCAGTCGCCCTGGCGGGATTAGCACAGATACGCAGTATTTT. It translates to CASRPGGISTDTQYF.

The DNA of the CDR3 is TGTGCCAGTAGTATAACGGGGGGGGACTCTGGGGCCAACGTCCTGACTTTC. It translates to CASSITGGDSGANVLTF. The gene calls are TRBV19 and TRBJ2-6; 8 bases are a match to TRBD2. The CDR3 runs 17 residues. In germline, CDR1 is LNHDA, CDR2 SQIVND (reference sequence). Trimming removed 2 bases from V and 0 bases from J; junction bases left unmatched: 3.